Included here is one T cell receptor beta chain sequence, with context. Its antigen remains unidentified. This entry comes from a study of T cell repertoires in cytomegalovirus infection. The study, taken as a whole, reports: HLA-C-restricted CMV clonotypes gave the most frequent clonotype in two of eight donors. Frequencies of public TCR beta families were cumulated, and this identified carriers of CMV plus the relevant HLA.

TCRdb fed the reads into MiXCR, producing one record per CDR3 protein. The repertoire holds 300,000 to 450,000 distinct CDR3 sequences, 15% to 20% seen once, with 8.7% in the top ten. This CDR3 has 16 amino acids. V lost 2 bases and J 7 bases, leaving 15 bases between the germline ends. CDR1 is MGHDK and CDR2 is SYGVNS in the germline V gene. What was sequenced was PBMCs. The J gene is TRBJ1-6, the V gene TRBV25-1; possibly TRBD1 for D (5 bases). The clonotype comes from a human donor in good health (CMV status not recorded). Some clones in this sample may be carry-over from other donors' samples. The chain's CDR3 is CASSEGYGRENSPLHF. The CDR3 nucleotides read TGTGCCAGCAGTGAAGGGTACGGCAGGGAGAATTCACCCCTCCACTTT.